This entry lists 20 T cell receptor beta chains sequenced from one sample in a study of metastatic and nonmetastatic thyroid tumors. TCRdb re-called the PCR reads through MiXCR. The sample lists about 24,000 clones; around 20% were seen once. Not a single patient had been given any form of treatment at any point before undergoing thyroid surgery. The sample consisted of blood. The source is a male donor with papillary thyroid cancer or a benign thyroid nodule (not recorded which). Some clones in this sample may be carry-over from other donors' samples.

This clone is labeled medium-sized. Different DNA sequences within this sample yield the same CDR3. V gene TRBV10-1 combines with J gene TRBJ1-6; a possible D gene is TRBD1 (5 bases). Trimming pared 2 bases from V and 6 bases from J, leaving 8 bases between. The CDR3 consists of 14 residues. Germline lookup yields CDR1 WNHNN and CDR2 SYGVQD (reference sequence). CDR3 sequence (DNA): TGCGCCAGCAGTGAGAAGGGGTTTAATTCACCCCTCCACTTT. Its protein product is CASSEKGFNSPLHF.

The chain couples TRBV4-2 to TRBJ1-1, with 9 bases matching TRBD1. This CDR3 has 14 amino acids. Germline V gene data show CDR1 as LGHNA and CDR2 as YNFKEQ. J was trimmed by 6 bases and V by 4 bases; bases with no gene match: 6. The DNA for the CDR3 is TGTGCCAGCAGCCCGGACAGGGGATGGGCTGAAGCTTTCTTT. This codes for CASSPDRGWAEAFF.

This clone is medium-sized (0.01 to 0.1%). CDR3 in DNA: TGTGCCAGCAGCTCCCCCTCCGGGAGTGACGAGCAGTACTTC. This gives the protein CASSSPSGSDEQYF. The chain carries TRBV5-6 and TRBJ2-7; tentatively, D is TRBD2 (6 bases). Germline CDR1 and CDR2: SGHDT and YYEEEE. The CDR3 is 14 residues long. Trimming removed 3 bases at V and 5 bases at J, with 15 bases between.

Ten or more counts support this clone. The chain is built from TRBV6-4 and TRBJ1-1; D uncertain. This CDR3 contains 13 residues. V was cut by 9 bases and J by 0 bases, with 11 bases left in between. Germline CDR1 and CDR2: MRHNA and SNTAGT. The CDR3 coding sequence is TGTGCCAGTTCTCTTTATCTGAACACTGAAGCTTTCTTT. This codes for CASSLYLNTEAFF.

This clone occurred many times. The rearrangement joins TRBV7-9 to TRBJ2-3; 11 bases are shared with TRBD1. V shed 4 bases and J 1 base; nucleotides not matched to a gene: 1. The germline gives CDR1 SEHNR, CDR2 FQNEAQ (reference sequence). There are 15 residues in the CDR3. CDR3 region: CASSWTGGGTDTQYF. The CDR3 DNA sequence: TGTGCCAGCAGCTGGACAGGGGGCGGCACAGATACGCAGTATTTT.

The V call is TRBV7-8, the J call TRBJ1-4; tentatively, D is TRBD1 (5 bases). CDR3 length: 14 amino acids. Germline CDR1 is SGHVS and CDR2 is FQNEAQ. Trimming left V 6 bases short and J 0 bases short, with 8 bases between. CDR3 sequence: CASRQGPTNEKLFF. CDR3 DNA: TGTGCCAGCAGGCAGGGCCCAACTAATGAAAAACTGTTTTTT.

This clone was recorded at least ten times. The rearrangement uses TRBV11-3 and TRBJ2-1; 10 nucleotides match TRBD2. This CDR3 has 15 residues. Germline loops: CDR1 SGHNT, CDR2 YENEEA. V lost 5 bases, J lost 6 bases, and 7 bases stayed unmatched. For the CDR3, the DNA is TGTGCCAGCAGCCAGAGCGGGAGGGGAAGCAATGAGCAGTTCTTC. It encodes CASSQSGRGSNEQFF.

The table lists this clone with many counts. The gene calls are TRBV28 and TRBJ2-5; 8 bases align to TRBD1. The CDR3 is made up of 14 amino acids. The germline V gene encodes CDR1 MDHEN and CDR2 SYDVKM. The V gene end was trimmed by 6 bases and the J gene end by 5 bases; junction bases not matched to a gene: 8. In nucleotides, the CDR3 is TGTGCCAGCAGCCCAACAGGGGGGCTGGAGACCCAGTACTTC. This encodes CASSPTGGLETQYF. Supplemented by reference TRBV28 and TRBJ2-5, the full variable domain reads DVKVTQSSRYLVKRTGEKVFLECVQDMDHENMFWYRQDPGLGLRLIYFSYDVKMKEKGDIPEGYSVSREKKERFSLILESASTNQTSMYLCASSPTGGLETQYFGPGTRLLVL.

This clone was recorded at least ten times. The chain couples TRBV2 to TRBJ1-1; possible D gene TRBD1, 6 bases. There are 14 residues in the CDR3. Looked up from germline, CDR1 is SNHLY and CDR2 is FYNNEI. Trimming shortened V by 5 bases and J by 5 bases, and 15 bases separated the two germline ends. The CDR3 nucleotides read TGTGCCAGCAGTATAGAAGGGGGGGAAACTGAAGCTTTCTTT. This gives the protein CASSIEGGETEAFF.

This clone occurred many times. The chain carries TRBV6-4 and TRBJ1-6; D is uncertain. CDR1 and CDR2 (germline): MRHNA, SNTAGT. V was shortened by 4 bases and J by 7 bases, with 11 bases between the two germline ends. There are 14 residues in the CDR3. CDR3 sequence: CASSASAENSPLHF. Written as DNA, the CDR3 is TGTGCCAGCAGTGCGTCGGCGGAAAATTCACCCCTCCACTTT.

This chain uses TRBV20-1 with TRBJ2-7, with 9 bases aligning to TRBD2. V shed 0 bases and J 3 bases; nucleotides not matched to a gene: 6. The V gene's germline CDR1 is DFQATT and CDR2 SNEGSKA (reference sequence). The CDR3 is 15 amino acids. The CDR3 spells CSARDRRAGGYEQYF. DNA of the CDR3: TGCAGTGCTAGAGACCGCCGAGCGGGGGGCTACGAGCAGTACTTC.

This clone was detected only a few times. This chain links TRBV28 with TRBJ2-7, with D tentatively TRBD1 (6 bases). The CDR3 totals 14 residues. The germline V and J ends were trimmed by 5 bases and 2 bases, with 13 bases remaining between them. The germline CDR1 and CDR2 sequences are MDHEN and SYDVKM. The DNA for the CDR3 is TGTGCCAGCAGTGTTGGCAGGGGACCCTACGAGCAGTACTTC. Its translation: CASSVGRGPYEQYF.

The genes are TRBV6-1 and TRBJ2-4; perhaps D is TRBD1 or TRBD2 (5 bases each). CDR1 MNHNS and CDR2 SASEGT come from the germline V gene. The V gene lost 8 bases and the J gene lost 8 bases, with 22 bases spanning the gap. The CDR3 runs to 15 residues. The CDR3 here is CASLRTGYRGDIQYF. CDR3 DNA: TGTGCCAGCCTGAGAACCGGGTACCGAGGGGACATTCAGTACTTC.

This clone was observed at least ten times. The J gene is TRBJ2-2, the V gene TRBV27; D unresolved. The length of the CDR3 is 14 residues. CDR1 is MNHEY, CDR2 SMNVEV, per germline (reference sequence). V was trimmed by 8 bases and J by 5 bases, leaving 15 bases between them. CDR3 sequence (DNA): TGTGCCAGCGGATTATTCGACCTGACCGGGGAGCTGTTTTTT. Protein product: CASGLFDLTGELFF.

This clone has ten or more counts. The J gene is TRBJ2-3, the V gene TRBV24-1; tentatively, D is TRBD1 (8 bases). Trimming took 5 bases from V and 5 from J, leaving 28 bases between them. This CDR3 contains 19 residues. The germline V gene encodes CDR1 KGHDR and CDR2 SFDVKD. The CDR3, as DNA: TGTGCCACCAGTGCCCCCGGACTAGGAAGCTACACAGGGGGAGATACGCAGTATTTT. This translates into CATSAPGLGSYTGGDTQYF.

There are many counts of this clone. This chain connects TRBV5-1 to TRBJ1-4; a possible D gene is TRBD1 (5 bases). The germline V gene encodes CDR1 SGHRS and CDR2 YFSETQ. The germline V and J ends were trimmed by 2 bases and 3 bases, with 11 bases remaining between them. The CDR3 sequence is 15 residues long. The CDR3 is CASSFQGLANEKLFF. CDR3 coding DNA: TGCGCCAGCAGCTTCCAGGGTTTGGCTAATGAAAAACTGTTTTTT.

At least ten counts were recorded for this clone. The CDR3 DNA reads as TGTGCCAGCAGTTTATACGACAGACCAAATCAGCCCCAGCATTTT. Translated, it gives CASSLYDRPNQPQHF. The rearrangement uses TRBV28 and TRBJ1-5; perhaps TRBD1 as D (5 bases). The CDR3 spans 15 residues. Germline V CDR1 and CDR2: MDHEN, SYDVKM. V was clipped by 1 base and J by 4 bases, with 11 bases between them.

The chain joins TRBV5-1 to TRBJ2-3; 13 nucleotides line up with TRBD2. J lost 6 bases, V lost 3 bases, and 16 bases had no gene match. The CDR3 spans 19 residues. Germline V gene data show CDR1 as SGHRS and CDR2 as YFSETQ. The CDR3 DNA follows: TGCGCCAGCAGCTCCCAAATGTGGACTAGCGGGAGTAGTAGGGATACGCAGTATTTT. Translating it yields CASSSQMWTSGSSRDTQYF.

The chain links TRBV11-3 to TRBJ2-7, with D unclear. Trimming removed 3 bases at V and 0 bases at J, with 12 bases between. The CDR3 has 15 residues. Per germline, CDR1 SGHNT and CDR2 YENEEA. CDR3 DNA sequence: TGTGCCAGCAGCTTTCGACTCTGGAGCTCCTACGAGCAGTACTTC. This encodes CASSFRLWSSYEQYF.

The table lists this clone with many counts. This chain connects TRBV7-6 to TRBJ2-5; no clear D. V was clipped by 5 bases and J by 2 bases, with 9 bases between them. CDR3 length: 13 amino acids. Germline V gives CDR1 SGHVS, CDR2 FNYEAQ. CDR3 DNA: TGTGCCAGCAGCCGCGACTCTCAAGAGACCCAGTACTTC. Translation: CASSRDSQETQYF.